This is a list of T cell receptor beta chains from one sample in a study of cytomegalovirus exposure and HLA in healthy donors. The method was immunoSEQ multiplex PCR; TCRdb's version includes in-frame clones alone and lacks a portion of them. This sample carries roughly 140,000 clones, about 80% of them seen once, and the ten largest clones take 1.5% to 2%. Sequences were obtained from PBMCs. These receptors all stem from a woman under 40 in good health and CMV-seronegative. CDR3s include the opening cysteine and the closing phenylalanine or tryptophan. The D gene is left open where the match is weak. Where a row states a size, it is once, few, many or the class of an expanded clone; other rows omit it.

CDR3 DNA: TGTGCCAGCAGCGTAGGAGGGAATGGCTACACCTTC
CDR3 protein: CASSVGGNGYTF
V gene: TRBV9
clone size: .
D gene: .
J gene: TRBJ1-2

CDR3 DNA: TGTGCCAGCTCACGGGACAGGGATAATTCACCCCTCCACTTT
CDR3 protein: CASSRDRDNSPLHF
V gene: TRBV18
clone size: .
D gene: TRBD1
J gene: TRBJ1-6

CDR3 DNA: TGTGCCAGCTCACGGGGGGGAGGCGCGAATGAGCAGTTCTTC
CDR3 protein: CASSRGGGANEQFF
V gene: TRBV18
clone size: few
D gene: TRBD2
J gene: TRBJ2-1

CDR3 DNA: TGTGCCTGGAGTGCAAAAGGTAGAGGGTTTGTGAATTCACCCCTCCACTTT
CDR3 protein: CAWSAKGRGFVNSPLHF
V gene: TRBV30
clone size: .
D gene: .
J gene: TRBJ1-6

CDR3 DNA: TGTGCCAGCAGTTTAGGGGGCATTGGTCGCTCTGGAAACACCATATATTTT
CDR3 protein: CASSLGGIGRSGNTIYF
V gene: TRBV28
clone size: .
D gene: .
J gene: TRBJ1-3

CDR3 DNA: TGTGCCAGCAGCTTAGCGGGGGGGCGCACAGATACGCAGTATTTT
CDR3 protein: CASSLAGGRTDTQYF
V gene: TRBV7-2
clone size: few
D gene: .
J gene: TRBJ2-3

CDR3 DNA: TGTGCCAGCAGTTACCTGGGGGGGAGGGGGGAGCTGTTTTTT
CDR3 protein: CASSYLGGRGELFF
V gene: TRBV6-5
clone size: .
D gene: TRBD2
J gene: TRBJ2-2

CDR3 DNA: TGTGCCAGTACCCCAACCCATGGAGAGAACACTGAAGCTTTCTTT
CDR3 protein: CASTPTHGENTEAFF
V gene: TRBV19
clone size: .
D gene: .
J gene: TRBJ1-1

CDR3 DNA: TGTGCCAGCAGCTCTCGACAGGGACTCTACAATGAGCAGTTCTTC
CDR3 protein: CASSSRQGLYNEQFF
V gene: TRBV5-4
clone size: .
D gene: .
J gene: TRBJ2-1

CDR3 DNA: TGTGCCAGCAGCTTGCTGGGGTTTTCGGGACTAGCGACCTACGAGCAGTACTTC
CDR3 protein: CASSLLGFSGLATYEQYF
V gene: TRBV7-8
clone size: .
D gene: TRBD2
J gene: TRBJ2-7

CDR3 DNA: TGTGCCAGCAGCCCGAGAATGGACAGGGGAGACACTGAAGCTTTCTTT
CDR3 protein: CASSPRMDRGDTEAFF
V gene: TRBV11-2
clone size: .
D gene: TRBD1
J gene: TRBJ1-1

CDR3 DNA: TGTGCCAGCAGCCAAGGTGCGGGGACTAATGAAAAACTGTTTTTT
CDR3 protein: CASSQGAGTNEKLFF
V gene: TRBV14
clone size: few
D gene: .
J gene: TRBJ1-4

CDR3 DNA: TGTGCCAGCAGCGTAGATGCGGGACTAGCGGGGGCGGGCACCGGGGAGCTGTTTTTT
CDR3 protein: CASSVDAGLAGAGTGELFF
V gene: TRBV9
clone size: .
D gene: TRBD2
J gene: TRBJ2-2

CDR3 DNA: TGTGCCAGCAGCGTGGTGGATCAGGACACTGAAGCTTTCTTT
CDR3 protein: CASSVVDQDTEAFF
V gene: TRBV9
clone size: .
D gene: .
J gene: TRBJ1-1

CDR3 DNA: TGCGCCAGCAGCGTGACAGGGGTGAACTATGGCTACACCTTC
CDR3 protein: CASSVTGVNYGYTF
V gene: TRBV5-1
clone size: few
D gene: TRBD1
J gene: TRBJ1-2

CDR3 DNA: TGTGCCAGCAGCTCCCAGGGTCCCGCTGAAGCTTTCTTT
CDR3 protein: CASSSQGPAEAFF
V gene: TRBV7-9
clone size: once
D gene: .
J gene: TRBJ1-1

CDR3 DNA: TGTGCCAGCAGCGTAAGGGAGGGTATGGGAGATACGCAGTATTTT
CDR3 protein: CASSVREGMGDTQYF
V gene: TRBV9
clone size: .
D gene: TRBD2
J gene: TRBJ2-3

CDR3 DNA: TGTGCCAGCAGCTTGGGGGACAGGGAAACTCAGCCCCAGCATTTT
CDR3 protein: CASSLGDRETQPQHF
V gene: TRBV5-6
clone size: .
D gene: TRBD1
J gene: TRBJ1-5

CDR3 DNA: TGTGCCAGTAGTTCTTCCGGGACAGGGGAGACCCAGTACTTC
CDR3 protein: CASSSSGTGETQYF
V gene: TRBV19
clone size: .
D gene: TRBD1
J gene: TRBJ2-5

CDR3 DNA: TGTGCCAGCAGTTCGGGCGTCGGGGCAGGGGGCACTGAAGCTTTCTTT
CDR3 protein: CASSSGVGAGGTEAFF
V gene: TRBV27
clone size: .
D gene: TRBD1
J gene: TRBJ1-1

CDR3 DNA: TGTGCTAGCAGTCCTTCGACAGGGGAAATCACAGATACGCAGTATTTT
CDR3 protein: CASSPSTGEITDTQYF
V gene: TRBV27
clone size: .
D gene: TRBD1
J gene: TRBJ2-3

CDR3 DNA: TGTGCCAGCAGACTACAGGGGTTCCAAGAGACCCAGTACTTC
CDR3 protein: CASRLQGFQETQYF
V gene: TRBV11-1
clone size: .
D gene: TRBD1
J gene: TRBJ2-5

CDR3 DNA: TGTGCCAGCAGTGACCCCGGGAGGGGGGCGGTTTACAATGAGCAGTTCTTC
CDR3 protein: CASSDPGRGAVYNEQFF
V gene: TRBV2
clone size: .
D gene: TRBD2
J gene: TRBJ2-1

CDR3 DNA: TGTGCCAGCAGCGTAGGTTTCGAGCGGGGGGGCCTAGAGACCCAGTACTTC
CDR3 protein: CASSVGFERGGLETQYF
V gene: TRBV9
clone size: .
D gene: TRBD2
J gene: TRBJ2-5

CDR3 DNA: TGTGCCAGCAGCCCTGAGGGACTTCCCTACGAGCAGTACTTC
CDR3 protein: CASSPEGLPYEQYF
V gene: TRBV7-2
clone size: .
D gene: .
J gene: TRBJ2-7

CDR3 DNA: TGTGCCAGCAGTGGGTCGGGGTCGGGCGAAAAACTGTTTTTT
CDR3 protein: CASSGSGSGEKLFF
V gene: TRBV27
clone size: .
D gene: .
J gene: TRBJ1-4

CDR3 DNA: TGTGCCATCAGTGAATCAGGGGAGGGTGTAGTGAACACTGAAGCTTTCTTT
CDR3 protein: CAISESGEGVVNTEAFF
V gene: TRBV10-3
clone size: .
D gene: .
J gene: TRBJ1-1

CDR3 DNA: TGTGCCAGCTCACACTCGGACAGGGTTAACGAGCAGTACTTC
CDR3 protein: CASSHSDRVNEQYF
V gene: TRBV18
clone size: .
D gene: TRBD1
J gene: TRBJ2-7

CDR3 DNA: TGTGCCAGCAGTGTGAACAGGGTAGGCTCACCCCTCCACTTT
CDR3 protein: CASSVNRVGSPLHF
V gene: TRBV2
clone size: few
D gene: .
J gene: TRBJ1-6

CDR3 DNA: TGCGCCAGCAGCTTGGGTACAGGGAGCGACGAGCAGTACTTC
CDR3 protein: CASSLGTGSDEQYF
V gene: TRBV5-1
clone size: .
D gene: .
J gene: TRBJ2-7